Given below is one T cell receptor beta chain in context. No antigen is known for it. This sample is drawn from a study of OX40 agonist ivuxolimab in advanced cancers. This CDR3 is 15 amino acids long. The junction had 5 bases not matched to a gene; V was cut back by 5 bases and J by 8 bases. Germline CDR1 reads MNHNY; CDR2 reads SVGAGI (reference sequence). The method was immunoSEQ multiplex PCR; TCRdb's version includes in-frame clones alone and lacks a portion of them. The sample records fewer than 70,000 clones, under 85% being singletons. The study, taken as a whole, reports: Clonal expansion from baseline to week 6 occurred in both CD4+ and CD8+ T cells. In general, CD8+ T cells held more expanded clones than CD4+ did, on average.

This receptor was taken from an adult with an advanced solid tumor such as melanoma, head and neck, liver or kidney cancer. The sample in question was CD4+ or CD8+ T cells sorted from blood, obtained in a trial of the OX40 agonist ivuxolimab. V and J are TRBV6-6 and TRBJ2-2; TRBD2 agrees at 13 bases. The CDR3, as DNA: TGTGCCAGCAGTCAACTAGCGGGGGGGAATGGGGAGCTGTTTTTT. The encoded protein is CASSQLAGGNGELFF.